Each of the 31 T cell receptor beta chains below was sequenced from the same sample in a study of T-cell reconstitution after alpha-beta-depleted transplantation in children. Unique molecular identifiers were incorporated into the prepared TCRbeta library. Each CDR3 protein is one row after TCRdb ran MiXCR on the PCR reads. There are fewer than 750,000 distinct CDR3 sequences in the sample; roughly 23% occur only once, and less than 15% lies in the top ten. The specimen comprised PBMCs, mostly from graft donor cells, sampled 360 days after TCRalphabeta/CD19-depleted stem cell transplant. The receptor set was obtained from a boy younger than two who had a stem cell transplant for acute myeloid leukemia, so the T cells may come from the graft donor.

The gene calls are TRBV6-5 and TRBJ2-7; 7 bases are shared with TRBD2. CDR3 length: 16 residues. CDR1 and CDR2 (germline): MNHEY, SVGAGI. The V and J ends lost 0 bases and 4 bases, in that order; junction bases with no gene match: 9. The CDR3 here is CASSYSGSREGYEQYV. The CDR3 DNA sequence: TGTGCCAGCAGTTACTCCGGGAGCAGGGAGGGTTACGAGCAGTACGTC.

A few counts support this clonotype. This chain joins TRBV9 and TRBJ2-1; a weak D match, TRBD1 (5 bases). V shed 4 bases and J shed 10 bases, with 15 bases lying between them. CDR1 is SGDLS, CDR2 YYNGEE, per germline. CDR3 length: 13 amino acids. The DNA for the CDR3 is TGTGCCAGCAGCTCCCAGGGTGGGCAGGAGCAGTTCTTC. Protein sequence: CASSSQGGQEQFF.

V and J are TRBV10-3 and TRBJ2-3, with TRBD1 identical over 8 bases. The CDR3 loop spans 15 amino acids. J gave up 1 base and V 10 bases, and 10 bases lay outside the gene matches. The germline V gene has CDR1 ENHRY and CDR2 SYGVKD. DNA for the CDR3: TGTGCCACCGGTATCGGACAGGGTGGCACAGATACGCAGTATTTT. This translates into CATGIGQGGTDTQYF.

This clonotype was seen at least ten times. The chain couples TRBV15 to TRBJ2-7; weak D call: TRBD2 (5 bases). Germline V gives CDR1 LNHNV, CDR2 YYDKDF (reference sequence). The V gene lost 1 base and the J gene lost 6 bases, with 10 bases spanning the gap. The CDR3 extends over 13 amino acids. Written as DNA, the CDR3 is TGTGCCACCAGCAGAGGTTCAGGAGGCGAGCAGTACTTC. Protein sequence: CATSRGSGGEQYF.

This clonotype came up a few times. The chain uses TRBV6-2 or TRBV6-3 and TRBJ2-1; a possible D gene is TRBD1 (9 bases). The CDR3 loop spans 20 amino acids. The V end was cut by 2 bases, the J end by 3 bases, with 26 bases between. Germline CDR1 is MNHEY and CDR2 is SVGEGT. In DNA, the CDR3 is TGTGCCAGCAGTTACCAAGGACAGGGGTCCCCGCGGGGGGACTACAATGAGCAGTTCTTC. Its translation: CASSYQGQGSPRGDYNEQFF.

A few counts support this clonotype. The genes are TRBV5-5 and TRBJ2-1; unclear D gene. CDR3 length: 13 residues. The V end was cut by 2 bases, the J end by 3 bases, with 6 bases between. CDR1 SGHKS and CDR2 YYEKEE come from the germline V gene (reference sequence). CDR3: CASSFHVYNEQFF. The CDR3 DNA is TGTGCCAGCAGCTTCCATGTCTACAATGAGCAGTTCTTC. The full variable domain, in which reference TRBV5-5 and TRBJ2-1 provide the parts outside the CDR3, is DAGVTQSPTHLIKTRGQQVTLRCSPISGHKSVSWYQQVLGQGPQFIFQYYEKEERGRGNFPDRFSARQFPNYSSELNVNALLLGDSALYLCASSFHVYNEQFFGPGTRLTVL.

This clonotype was counted at least ten times. The gene calls are TRBV10-3 and TRBJ2-5, with D perhaps given as TRBD1 or TRBD2 (5 bases each). The CDR3 length is 13 residues. The germline V and J ends were trimmed by 8 bases and 1 base, with 11 bases remaining between them. Germline V CDR1 and CDR2: ENHRY, SYGVKD. This chain's CDR3 is CAIGTTAQETQYF. In nucleotides, the CDR3 is TGTGCCATCGGGACGACGGCCCAAGAGACCCAGTACTTC.

This clonotype has a handful of counts. The chain links TRBV6-1 to TRBJ2-7; a possible D gene is TRBD2 (5 bases). CDR3 length: 15 amino acids. The V end lost 0 bases, the J end lost 3 bases, and 12 bases lay between the germline ends. CDR1 is MNHNS, CDR2 SASEGT, per germline. CDR3 amino acids: CASSEALTGYYEQYV. The CDR3, as DNA: TGTGCCAGCAGTGAAGCGCTCACGGGGTACTACGAGCAGTACGTC.

In its sample, this clonotype was seen many times. The chain carries TRBV12-3 or TRBV12-4 and TRBJ2-1; D is possibly TRBD1 (6 bases). Trimming took off 2 bases at V and 6 bases at J, with 11 bases between the two ends. CDR3 length: 14 residues. CDR3 in amino acids: CASSLTGMGNEQFF. CDR3 sequence (DNA): TGTGCCAGCAGTTTAACAGGGATGGGCAATGAGCAGTTCTTC.

This chain links TRBV20-1 with TRBJ1-1, with D perhaps TRBD1 (5 bases). Trimming removed 6 bases at V and 4 bases at J, with 18 bases between. The CDR3 is 14 amino acids. CDR1 is DFQATT, CDR2 SNEGSKA, per germline (reference sequence). CDR3 DNA: TGCAGTGCGACTCCGCCCGGTAGGGGCACTGAAGCTTTCTTT. Its translation: CSATPPGRGTEAFF.

There are a few counts of this clonotype. V and J are TRBV10-1 and TRBJ2-3; D remains unclear. Germline CDR1 and CDR2: WNHNN and SYGVQD (reference sequence). Trimming shortened V by 0 bases and J by 0 bases, and 7 bases separated the two germline ends. The CDR3 totals 15 residues. CDR3 sequence: CASSESVGSTDTQYF. The CDR3 bases are TGCGCCAGCAGTGAGTCGGTCGGTAGCACAGATACGCAGTATTTT.

The CDR3: CASSQGIPRQGGLGETQYF. The CDR3 nucleotides read TGCGCCAGCAGCCAAGGCATCCCCCGACAGGGAGGATTGGGTGAGACCCAGTACTTC. The rearrangement joins TRBV4-1 to TRBJ2-5; D may be TRBD1 (7 bases). Germline V gene data show CDR1 as MGHRA and CDR2 as YSYEKL. V dropped 1 base and J dropped 5 bases, with 26 bases sitting between them. The CDR3 has 19 amino acids.

The rearrangement uses TRBV12-3 or TRBV12-4 and TRBJ1-6; D possibly corresponds to TRBD1 (5 bases). Trimming took 7 bases from V and 6 from J, leaving 13 bases between them. This CDR3 is 14 amino acids long. CDR3 amino acids: CASTPTGGNSPLHF. The DNA of the CDR3 is TGTGCCAGCACCCCGACTGGGGGTAATTCACCCCTCCACTTT.

At least ten counts were recorded for this clonotype. The V gene is TRBV9, the J gene TRBJ2-2; D could derive from TRBD1 or TRBD2 (5 bases each). V was trimmed by 6 bases and J by 4 bases, leaving 10 bases between them. CDR3 length: 13 residues. Per the germline V gene, CDR1 is SGDLS and CDR2 is YYNGEE. This CDR3 reads CASTGDGTGELFF. CDR3 coding DNA: TGTGCCAGCACCGGGGACGGCACCGGGGAGCTGTTTTTT.

This clonotype was seen at least ten times. This chain uses TRBV3-1 with TRBJ2-1; D is unresolved. Trimming cost V 0 bases and J 3 bases, with 9 bases left between them. The CDR3 consists of 15 residues. Germline V gene sequence: CDR1 LGHDT, CDR2 YNNKEL (reference sequence). CDR3 nucleotide sequence: TGTGCCAGCAGCCAAGATCTTTGGGACTACAATGAGCAGTTCTTC. It specifies CASSQDLWDYNEQFF.

V usage is TRBV2 and J usage is TRBJ1-4; possibly TRBD1 for D (6 bases). CDR1 and CDR2 from the germline V gene are SNHLY and FYNNEI. This CDR3 comprises 15 residues. V lost 4 bases to trimming and J lost 5 bases, with 14 bases between them. The CDR3 sequence is CASSVRQALNEKLFF. The CDR3 DNA reads as TGTGCCAGCAGTGTCAGACAGGCGCTAAATGAAAAACTGTTTTTT.

This clonotype was recorded only once. The chain combines TRBV11-2 with TRBJ1-1; no clear D gene. Germline V gene data show CDR1 as SGHAT and CDR2 as FQNNGV. This CDR3 is built from 16 residues. V was clipped by 2 bases and J by 4 bases, with 17 bases between them. The CDR3 protein is CASSLSLGSVGTEAFF. The CDR3 coding sequence is TGTGCCAGCAGCTTAAGTCTGGGGTCGGTGGGCACTGAAGCTTTCTTT.

V and J are TRBV6-2 or TRBV6-3 and TRBJ2-3; D is unresolved. Between the trimmed V and J ends, which lost 5 bases and 10 bases, there was a span of 10 bases. The germline CDR1 and CDR2 sequences are MNHEY and SVGEGT. The CDR3 spans 11 residues. CDR3 region: CASSAWQAQYF. In DNA form, the CDR3 reads TGTGCCAGCAGTGCCTGGCAGGCGCAGTATTTT.

V usage is TRBV6-5 and J usage is TRBJ2-7, with TRBD2 identical over 8 bases. This CDR3 has 15 residues. V trimming: 3 bases; J trimming: 5 bases; junction bases outside the gene matches: 9. CDR1 and CDR2 from the germline V gene are MNHEY and SVGAGI. The CDR3 DNA reads as TGTGCCAGCAGTTATGGCGGGGGGCGCGTCGACGAGCAGTACTTC. As protein: CASSYGGGRVDEQYF.

This clonotype was counted between two and nine times. The chain employs TRBV27 and TRBJ2-4, with TRBD1 as a possible D gene (6 bases). V was trimmed by 0 bases and J by 6 bases, leaving 9 bases between them. Germline V gene lookup returns CDR1 MNHEY and CDR2 SMNVEV (reference sequence). The CDR3 extends over 14 amino acids. CDR3 protein: CASSLSSRGNIQYF. CDR3 DNA sequence: TGTGCCAGCAGTTTATCGTCCAGGGGAAACATTCAGTACTTC.

This clonotype has at least ten counts. Mismatch with germline at one junction end may stem from a read error. The V and J genes are TRBV27 and TRBJ2-5; D might be TRBD1 or TRBD2, each matching 5 bases. This CDR3 has 14 amino acids. The germline gives CDR1 MNHEY, CDR2 SMNVEV (reference sequence). The CDR3 DNA reads TGTGCCAGCAGGCCTGGGACGGCCCAAGGGACCCAGTACTTC. Its translation: CASRPGTAQGTQYF.

V and J are TRBV11-2 and TRBJ2-7, with D possibly matching TRBD1 (7 bases). Germline CDR1 SGHAT, CDR2 FQNNGV. The CDR3 is made up of 12 amino acids. Trimming removed 5 bases at V and 10 bases at J, with 15 bases between. CDR3 loop: CASSPPGGGQYV. In nucleotides, the CDR3 is TGTGCCAGCAGCCCACCAGGGGGAGGTCAGTACGTC.

The rearrangement joins TRBV12-3 or TRBV12-4 to TRBJ2-1; 8 nucleotides align to TRBD2. The length of the CDR3 is 15 residues. The junction had 9 bases not matched to a gene; V was cut back by 4 bases and J by 7 bases. In DNA, the CDR3 is TGTGCCAGCAGTTCCGGTTCGGGGGGGTCGAATGAGCAGTTCTTC. This sequence encodes CASSSGSGGSNEQFF.

This chain uses TRBV15 with TRBJ2-5, with D maybe TRBD2 (6 bases). The germline CDR1 and CDR2 sequences are LNHNV and YYDKDF (reference sequence). Trimming shortened V by 3 bases and J by 5 bases, and 16 bases separated the two germline ends. The CDR3 sequence is 15 residues long. The CDR3 nucleotides read TGTGCCACCAGCAGGGTCACTAGCCCTTCGGAGACCCAGTACTTC. This codes for CATSRVTSPSETQYF. Filled out from reference TRBV15 and TRBJ2-5, the complete variable domain reads DAMVIQNPRYQVTQFGKPVTLSCSQTLNHNVMYWYQQKSSQAPKLLFHYYDKDFNNEADTPDNFQSRRPNTSFCFLDIRSPGLGDTAMYLCATSRVTSPSETQYFGPGTRLLVL.

This clonotype was seen a few times. The chain links TRBV20-1 to TRBJ2-1, with D maybe TRBD2 (7 bases). V lost 2 bases and J lost 10, with 18 bases in between. Germline V gene data show CDR1 as DFQATT and CDR2 as SNEGSKA (reference sequence). The CDR3 extends over 14 amino acids. This chain's CDR3 is CSARRGSPGLEQFF. The CDR3 DNA reads TGCAGTGCTAGAAGGGGGTCTCCGGGACTAGAGCAGTTCTTC.

This clonotype was seen repeatedly, ten times or more. The chain has TRBV27 and TRBJ2-3; tentatively, D is TRBD2 (5 bases). In germline, CDR1 is MNHEY, CDR2 SMNVEV (reference sequence). The CDR3 runs to 15 residues. V lost 8 bases, J lost 2 bases, and 17 bases lay in between. The DNA of the CDR3 is TGTGCCAGCGGCTATTCTGAGGGCAACACAGATACGCAGTATTTT. Amino acids: CASGYSEGNTDTQYF.

The V gene is TRBV29-1, the J gene TRBJ1-2; TRBD1 matches at 8 bases. V dropped 7 bases and J dropped 4; count of bases not matched to a gene: 8. There are 13 residues in the CDR3. Germline-derived CDR1 and CDR2 are SQVTM and ANQGSEA. The DNA for the CDR3 is TGCAGCGCCGGACAGGGTCTAAGCTATGGCTACACCTTC. This codes for CSAGQGLSYGYTF.

The V and J genes are TRBV20-1 and TRBJ1-5, with a possible D match to TRBD1 (5 bases). V lost 2 bases and J lost 1, with 9 bases in between. This CDR3 is 14 amino acids long. Germline V CDR1 and CDR2: DFQATT, SNEGSKA (reference sequence). In nucleotides, the CDR3 is TGCAGTGCTAGACAGGGTAGGAGCAATCAGCCCCAGCATTTT. This sequence encodes CSARQGRSNQPQHF.

This clonotype was picked up a small number of times. The genes are TRBV4-2 and TRBJ2-2; 7 bases line up with TRBD1. The CDR3 length is 20 residues. Germline lookup yields CDR1 LGHNA and CDR2 YNFKEQ. V gave up 2 bases and J gave up 2 bases; unmatched junction bases: 17. CDR3 in DNA: TGTGCCAGCAGCCAACACCTACCGGGACAGCGCGTACTTAACACCGGGGAGCTGTTTTTT. Amino acids: CASSQHLPGQRVLNTGELFF.

This clonotype was detected only once. The chain employs TRBV10-3 and TRBJ2-7; a possible D gene is TRBD1 (5 bases). This CDR3 is 16 amino acids long. CDR1 ENHRY and CDR2 SYGVKD come from the germline V gene. V lost 0 bases and J 3 bases, leaving 15 bases between the germline ends. CDR3 protein: CAISESPARADYEQYV. As DNA, the CDR3 is TGTGCCATCAGTGAGTCACCGGCCAGGGCAGACTACGAGCAGTACGTC.

The chain couples TRBV12-3 or TRBV12-4 to TRBJ2-3; no clear D gene. V shed 7 bases and J shed 0 bases, with 8 bases lying between them. The CDR3 sequence is 13 residues long. The CDR3: CASKSPSTDTQYF. The CDR3 nucleotides read TGTGCCAGCAAATCCCCCAGCACAGATACGCAGTATTTT.